These 29 T cell receptor beta chains were sequenced from one sample in a study of T-cell memory formation after mild COVID-19. TCRdb ran MiXCR on the 5' RACE reads and lists one entry per CDR3 protein. The sample yields almost 250,000 distinct CDR3 sequences, 15% seen once. The sample consisted of PBMCs or a T cell subset sorted from them (not recorded which). The source of these receptors is an adult woman who had mild COVID-19 (a few samples of this study predate the infection). Cell type and time point are not known.

The V call is TRBV12-3 or TRBV12-4, the J call TRBJ2-2; D remains ambiguous. This CDR3 contains 14 residues. Trimming shortened V by 3 bases and J by 6 bases, and 11 bases separated the two germline ends. This CDR3 reads CASSFPRKSGELFF. The CDR3 bases are TGTGCCAGCAGTTTCCCCCGGAAGTCCGGGGAGCTGTTTTTT.

The V and J genes are TRBV27 and TRBJ1-1; D possibly corresponds to TRBD1 (5 bases). The CDR3 consists of 14 residues. The V gene lost 1 base and the J gene lost 3 bases, with 9 bases spanning the gap. Germline V gene sequence: CDR1 MNHEY, CDR2 SMNVEV (reference sequence). The CDR3 here is CASSLLRGHTEAFF. Here the CDR3 DNA reads TGTGCCAGCAGTTTATTACGGGGACACACTGAAGCTTTCTTT.

The rearrangement uses TRBV12-3 or TRBV12-4 and TRBJ2-5; 15 bases are shared with TRBD2. The CDR3 is made up of 14 amino acids. Trimming at V came to 6 bases and at J to 5 bases, leaving 1 base not matched to a gene. CDR3 residues: CASRGLAGGETQYF. The CDR3 coding sequence is TGTGCCAGCAGGGGACTAGCGGGAGGTGAGACCCAGTACTTC.

This clonotype was picked up a small number of times. The chain carries TRBV30 and TRBJ1-5; TRBD1 might be the D (5 bases). This CDR3 has 15 amino acids. Germline-derived CDR1 and CDR2 are GTSNPN and SVGIG (reference sequence). The V gene lost 2 bases and the J gene lost 1 base, with 12 bases spanning the gap. CDR3 sequence: CAWSSGKYSNQPQHF. The CDR3 DNA sequence: TGTGCCTGGAGTTCAGGGAAATACAGCAATCAGCCCCAGCATTTT.

The J gene is TRBJ2-7, the V gene TRBV4-2; tentatively, D is TRBD2 (5 bases). Germline assignment: CDR1 LGHNA and CDR2 YNFKEQ. CDR3 size: 15 residues. The V and J ends lost 0 bases and 3 bases respectively, with 12 bases between them. The CDR3 reads CASSQEGLGVYEQYF. CDR3 sequence (DNA): TGTGCCAGCAGCCAAGAGGGTCTCGGGGTCTACGAGCAGTACTTC.

This chain joins TRBV15 and TRBJ2-7; 13 nucleotides line up with TRBD2. Per the germline V gene, CDR1 is LNHNV and CDR2 is YYDKDF (reference sequence). There are 18 residues in the CDR3. V lost 0 bases, J lost 7 bases, and 12 bases stayed unmatched. The CDR3 bases are TGTGCCACCAGCAGAGATCTGGGGACTAGCGGGAAACCGGAGGAGCAGTACTTC. Amino acid sequence: CATSRDLGTSGKPEEQYF.

This rearrangement joins TRBV4-2 to TRBJ2-7, with no clear D. This CDR3 spans 14 amino acids. The V gene lost 0 bases and the J gene lost 6 bases, with 12 bases spanning the gap. Germline-derived CDR1 and CDR2 are LGHNA and YNFKEQ. The CDR3 here is CASSQEKTVREQYF. CDR3 nucleotides: TGTGCCAGCAGCCAAGAAAAAACCGTCCGCGAGCAGTACTTC.

The CDR3 loop reads CASRERGSRGADNEQFF. CDR3 DNA sequence: TGTGCCAGCAGGGAGCGGGGTTCCCGTGGGGCGGACAATGAGCAGTTCTTC. This sequence joins TRBV6-1 and TRBJ2-1, with 7 bases matching TRBD2. The CDR3 length is 17 residues. Germline CDR1 and CDR2: MNHNS and SASEGT. The ends lost 6 bases at V and 5 bases at J; junction bases unmatched: 16.

This clonotype has only a few counts. This sequence joins TRBV20-1 and TRBJ2-3; 8 bases line up with TRBD2. Looked up from germline, CDR1 is DFQATT and CDR2 is SNEGSKA (reference sequence). V was clipped by 3 bases and J by 1 base; unmatched bases: 6. The CDR3 has 15 residues. CDR3 amino acids: CSASGGAPRTDTQYF. DNA of the CDR3: TGCAGTGCTAGCGGGGGGGCCCCTCGCACAGATACGCAGTATTTT.

This rearrangement joins TRBV20-1 to TRBJ1-6, with D perhaps TRBD1 (5 bases). Germline CDR1 DFQATT, CDR2 SNEGSKA (reference sequence). The germline V and J ends were trimmed by 0 bases and 7 bases, with 19 bases remaining between them. This CDR3 is built from 17 residues. This CDR3 is CSARDKTVGASNSPLHF. The CDR3 nucleotides are TGCAGTGCTAGAGATAAGACGGTAGGGGCTTCGAATTCACCCCTCCACTTT.

This clonotype has ten or more counts. The chain has TRBV25-1 and TRBJ2-7; unclear D gene. Germline V lookup: CDR1 MGHDK, CDR2 SYGVNS. The CDR3 runs 19 residues. Trimming took off 3 bases at V and 5 bases at J, with 29 bases between the two ends. This CDR3 reads CASSDGRVSRDPPLHEQYF. In nucleotides, the CDR3 is TGTGCCAGCAGTGACGGTAGGGTCAGTAGAGACCCACCGCTTCACGAGCAGTACTTC.

This chain uses TRBV6-5 with TRBJ2-1; D ambiguous. V dropped 6 bases and J dropped 12 bases, with 24 bases sitting between them. The CDR3 is made up of 15 amino acids. CDR1 is MNHEY, CDR2 SVGAGI, per germline. CDR3 in amino acids: CASRSSAGFSEMQFF. The CDR3 DNA sequence: TGTGCCAGCAGATCGTCTGCCGGGTTCTCCGAAATGCAGTTCTTC.

This clonotype appeared a few times. This chain connects TRBV7-3 to TRBJ2-3, with D perhaps matching TRBD2 (6 bases). From germline, CDR1 is SGHTA and CDR2 FQGTGA. V was shortened by 4 bases and J by 4 bases, with 15 bases between the two germline ends. The length of the CDR3 is 15 residues. The CDR3 DNA follows: TGTGCCAGCAGCTCACCGTCGGGACTCGCAGATACGCAGTATTTT. Translation gives CASSSPSGLADTQYF. Full variable domain (remainder filled in from reference TRBV7-3 and TRBJ2-3): GAGVSQTPSNKVTEKGKYVELRCDPISGHTALYWYRQSLGQGPEFLIYFQGTGAADDSGLPNDRFFAVRPEGSVSTLKIQRTERGDSAVYLCASSSPSGLADTQYFGPGTRLTVL.

In nucleotides, the CDR3 is TGTGCCAGCTCAACAGCCGGGACTAGCGGCTTTTTGGAGCAGTTCTTC. This sequence encodes CASSTAGTSGFLEQFF. V and J are TRBV18 and TRBJ2-1; 11 nucleotides match TRBD2. CDR1 KGHSH and CDR2 LQKENI come from the germline V gene. V dropped 5 bases and J dropped 10; count of bases not matched to a gene: 13. The length of the CDR3 is 16 residues. The entire variable domain, with the rest obtained from reference TRBV18 and TRBJ2-1, is as follows: NAGVMQNPRHLVRRRGQEARLRCSPMKGHSHVYWYRQLPEEGLKFMVYLQKENIIDESGMPKERFSAEFPKEGPSILRIQQVVRGDSAAYFCASSTAGTSGFLEQFFGPGTRLTVL.

The chain combines TRBV15 with TRBJ1-5; D is uncertain. The V and J ends lost 5 bases and 6 bases respectively, with 14 bases between them. CDR1 is LNHNV and CDR2 is YYDKDF in the germline V gene (reference sequence). The CDR3 loop spans 14 amino acids. CDR3 in amino acids: CATSARTTGQPQHF. CDR3 DNA: TGTGCCACCAGCGCCCGAACGACGGGTCAGCCCCAGCATTTT. The complete variable domain, with remaining parts taken from reference TRBV15 and TRBJ1-5, reads DAMVIQNPRYQVTQFGKPVTLSCSQTLNHNVMYWYQQKSSQAPKLLFHYYDKDFNNEADTPDNFQSRRPNTSFCFLDIRSPGLGDTAMYLCATSARTTGQPQHFGDGTRLSIL.

The chain couples TRBV9 to TRBJ2-3; TRBD2 might be the D (6 bases). This CDR3 comprises 15 residues. From germline, CDR1 is SGDLS and CDR2 YYNGEE. V was cut by 7 bases and J by 2 bases, with 17 bases left in between. The CDR3 sequence: CASSPSGGTTDTQYF. In nucleotides, the CDR3 is TGTGCCAGCTCCCCTTCTGGCGGGACCACAGATACGCAGTATTTT.

The chain uses TRBV29-1 and TRBJ2-7, with D uncertain. CDR1 is SQVTM and CDR2 is ANQGSEA in the germline V gene. Trimming shortened V by 3 bases and J by 1 base, and 10 bases separated the two germline ends. The CDR3 sequence is 13 residues long. DNA for the CDR3: TGCAGCGTTGACGAAGGCAGGTCCTACGAGCAGTACTTC. Its protein product is CSVDEGRSYEQYF.

The chain employs TRBV18 and TRBJ2-7; 8 positions match TRBD1. Germline trimming cut 2 bases from V and 5 bases from J; bases unmatched to any gene: 11. Per the germline V gene, CDR1 is KGHSH and CDR2 is LQKENI. The length of the CDR3 is 16 residues. The CDR3 DNA is TGTGCCAGCTCACCATTTAGCGGACAGGGAGCGAACGAGCAGTACTTC. It yields the protein CASSPFSGQGANEQYF.

This clonotype was seen more than once but under ten times. The rearrangement joins TRBV7-2 to TRBJ2-2; D possibly corresponds to TRBD2 (6 bases). Per germline, CDR1 SGHTA and CDR2 FQGNSA. V lost 3 bases to trimming and J lost 3 bases, with 11 bases between them. The CDR3 contains 15 residues. The CDR3 protein is CASSLKLADTGELFF. CDR3 sequence (DNA): TGTGCCAGCAGCTTGAAACTAGCAGACACCGGGGAGCTGTTTTTT.

At least ten counts were recorded for this clonotype. This chain joins TRBV7-3 and TRBJ2-1, with 8 bases fitting TRBD2. Trimming removed 2 bases from V and 8 bases from J; junction bases left unmatched: 5. The CDR3 consists of 14 residues. Germline values: CDR1 SGHTA, CDR2 FQGTGA. CDR3 nucleotides: TGTGCCAGCAGCTTAGCGGGAGGCCTCGATGAGCAGTTCTTC. It specifies CASSLAGGLDEQFF.

The rearrangement links TRBV3-1 to TRBJ1-1; D unclear. CDR3 size: 13 residues. V was trimmed by 2 bases and J by 1 base, leaving 5 bases between them. Germline CDR1 is LGHDT and CDR2 is YNNKEL (reference sequence). The CDR3 loop is CASSQRANTEAFF. DNA of the CDR3: TGTGCCAGCAGCCAAAGGGCGAACACTGAAGCTTTCTTT.

This clonotype was seen only a few times. This rearrangement joins TRBV6-1 to TRBJ1-5; D is unresolved. The V gene lost 7 bases and the J gene lost 2 bases, with 3 bases spanning the gap. The CDR3 has 11 amino acids. Germline values: CDR1 MNHNS, CDR2 SASEGT. CDR3 sequence: CASMGNQPQHF. For the CDR3, the DNA is TGTGCCAGCATGGGCAATCAGCCCCAGCATTTT.

This clonotype has a handful of counts. The V and J genes are TRBV9 and TRBJ1-2; 9 positions agree with TRBD1. From germline, CDR1 is SGDLS and CDR2 YYNGEE. The ends lost 3 bases at V and 5 bases at J; junction bases unmatched: 8. The CDR3 has 15 amino acids. CDR3 in amino acids: CASSALTGGPYGYTF. The CDR3 DNA reads TGTGCCAGCAGCGCCTTGACAGGGGGTCCGTATGGCTACACCTTC.

The chain couples TRBV6-1 to TRBJ2-3; the match to TRBD1 covers 11 bases. This CDR3 comprises 15 residues. The ends lost 2 bases at V and 7 bases at J; junction bases unmatched: 5. Germline CDR1 and CDR2: MNHNS and SASEGT. CDR3 sequence: CASSEPGTGGNTQYF. The DNA for the CDR3 is TGTGCCAGCAGTGAACCCGGGACAGGGGGTAATACGCAGTATTTT.

This clonotype was seen only a few times. The chain combines TRBV5-1 with TRBJ2-3, with D perhaps matching TRBD1 or TRBD2 (5 bases each). V lost 1 base and J lost 3, with 12 bases in between. The germline CDR1 and CDR2 sequences are SGHRS and YFSETQ. The CDR3 totals 15 residues. CDR3 amino acids: CASSLTGPPTDTQYF. CDR3 sequence (DNA): TGCGCCAGCAGCTTGACGGGACCGCCGACAGATACGCAGTATTTT.

CDR3 DNA sequence: TGTGCCAGCAGTGAGGACGTGGGACAGGGCGTTGCTGAAGCTTTCTTT. It yields the protein CASSEDVGQGVAEAFF. The chain uses TRBV6-4 and TRBJ1-1, with 9 bases aligning to TRBD1. Trimming removed 3 bases from V and 6 bases from J; junction bases left unmatched: 11. The CDR3 sequence is 16 residues long. Germline loops: CDR1 MRHNA, CDR2 SNTAGT.

The chain has TRBV2 and TRBJ1-4; 7 bases match TRBD1. The CDR3 loop spans 14 amino acids. Germline assignment: CDR1 SNHLY and CDR2 FYNNEI. V was pared by 5 bases and J by 5 bases, with 5 bases of the junction left unmatched. CDR3 amino acids: CASSRQGLNEKLFF. The CDR3 region has the DNA TGTGCCAGCAGTCGACAGGGTTTGAATGAAAAACTGTTTTTT.

This chain connects TRBV2 to TRBJ2-7; maybe TRBD1 (6 bases). The V gene lost 4 bases and the J gene lost 1 base, with 11 bases spanning the gap. The CDR3 runs to 14 residues. CDR1 and CDR2 (germline): SNHLY, FYNNEI. The CDR3 nucleotides are TGTGCCAGCAGTGCCGGGACATTTTCCTACGAGCAGTACTTC. Translated, it gives CASSAGTFSYEQYF. Filled out from reference TRBV2 and TRBJ2-7, the complete variable domain reads EPEVTQTPSHQVTQMGQEVILRCVPISNHLYFYWYRQILGQKVEFLVSFYNNEISEKSEIFDDQFSVERPDGSNFTLKIRSTKLEDSAMYFCASSAGTFSYEQYFGPGTRLTVT.

This clonotype was recorded a few times. The genes are TRBV20-1 and TRBJ1-2; D is perhaps TRBD1 (5 bases). Trimming shortened V by 1 base and J by 4 bases, and 10 bases separated the two germline ends. This CDR3 is built from 13 residues. Germline V lookup: CDR1 DFQATT, CDR2 SNEGSKA (reference sequence). In nucleotides, the CDR3 is TGCAGTGCTAGAGTTGGAAGGGGCTATGGCTACACCTTC. It codes for CSARVGRGYGYTF.